The entry that follows covers one TCR beta chain sequence. These data are taken from a study of control samples from healthy donors and cancer patients. Sequencing was performed with immunoSEQ multiplex PCR; in TCRdb, only in-frame clones are kept and a portion is missing. This sample yields some 120,000 clones, of which around nine tenths are seen a single time; more than 6.5% belongs to the top ten. This CDR3 is 14 amino acids long. CDR1 MNHNY and CDR2 SVGAGI come from the germline V gene (reference sequence). Trimming took off 4 bases at V and 9 bases at J, with 18 bases between the two ends. The chain recombines TRBV6-6 with TRBJ2-5, with D perhaps being TRBD1 or TRBD2 (5 bases each). This TCR derives from a man in his forties or fifties in good health. Specimen: blood. The CDR3 here is CASSFGTGLLAQYF. CDR3 sequence (DNA): TGTGCCAGCAGTTTTGGGACCGGCTTGCTGGCCCAGTACTTC.